A single sample is the source of the 21 T cell receptor beta chains below, sequenced in a study of regulatory T cells in long-lasting Graves disease. Assembly of TCR beta libraries relied on iRepertoire HTBI primers together with Arm-PCR of CDR3 regions. TCRdb used MiXCR to reprocess the multiplex PCR reads, holding one entry per CDR3 protein. The table lists under 300,000 distinct CDR3 sequences, roughly 18% of them singletons. Indicated time point: newly diagnosed GD, antithyroid drugs for less than 3 months. Isolated PBMC RNA provided the starting material for the TCR library. The material sequenced was peripheral blood mononuclear cells (PBMCs), taken at new diagnosis, from a patient treated with antithyroid drugs. The receptors here all came from a female donor with Graves disease.

This clonotype showed up many times. The chain carries TRBV18 and TRBJ2-7; D uncertain. Trimming took 6 bases from V and 5 from J, leaving 23 bases between them. Germline lookup yields CDR1 KGHSH and CDR2 LQKENI. The CDR3 consists of 16 residues. DNA for the CDR3: TGTGCCAGCTCCTTAGACCGGGCCCAGTCATCGCACGAGCAGTACTTC. It translates to CASSLDRAQSSHEQYF. The full variable domain, its missing parts supplied by reference TRBV18 and TRBJ2-7, is NAGVMQNPRHLVRRRGQEARLRCSPMKGHSHVYWYRQLPEEGLKFMVYLQKENIIDESGMPKERFSAEFPKEGPSILRIQQVVRGDSAAYFCASSLDRAQSSHEQYFGPGTRLTVT.

This clonotype was recorded at least ten times. V is TRBV28 and J is TRBJ1-2; no reliable D call. CDR1 is MDHEN and CDR2 is SYDVKM in the germline V gene. The V gene lost 8 bases and the J gene lost 4 bases, with 11 bases spanning the gap. The CDR3 runs 12 residues. CDR3 nucleotide sequence: TGTGCCAGCGGGCGCAGCCGCTATGGCTACACCTTC. Translation: CASGRSRYGYTF.

This clonotype occurred many times. CDR3 loop: CSVPTSGNTDTQYF. The CDR3 nucleotides are TGCAGTGTTCCGACTAGCGGGAACACAGATACGCAGTATTTT. This sequence joins TRBV20-1 and TRBJ2-3; 11 nucleotides agree with TRBD2. The junction had 5 bases not matched to a gene; V was cut back by 7 bases and J by 2 bases. Germline CDR1 is DFQATT and CDR2 is SNEGSKA (reference sequence). The length of the CDR3 is 14 residues.

Details on this clonotype: The likely explanation is a read error, given a far larger clone one base away. V usage is TRBV2 and J usage is TRBJ2-4, with D perhaps matching TRBD2 (5 bases). Judging by the DNA end, TRBJ2-1 fits better; the J call may be wrong. Germline CDR1 and CDR2: SNHLY and FYNNEI. CDR3 length: 16 residues. The CDR3 loop is CASSEVRGPSWDEQFF. The CDR3 DNA follows: TGTGCCAGCAGTGAAGTCAGAGGACCTAGCTGGGATGAGCAGTTCTTC.

The table lists this clonotype with many counts. The J gene is TRBJ2-5, the V gene TRBV13, with 12 bases fitting TRBD2. Germline V gene sequence: CDR1 PRHDT, CDR2 FYEKMQ (reference sequence). Trimming at V came to 1 base and at J to 4 bases, leaving 16 bases not matched to a gene. The CDR3 loop spans 20 amino acids. Here the CDR3 DNA reads TGTGCCAGCAGCTTAGCCCCCTTACCCCCTCTAGCGGGAGGGTCAGAGACCCAGTACTTC. Its translation: CASSLAPLPPLAGGSETQYF.

This clonotype was counted between two and nine times. The chain links TRBV7-9 to TRBJ1-3, with a tentative D call TRBD1 (5 bases). CDR1 and CDR2 from the germline V gene are SEHNR and FQNEAQ (reference sequence). The CDR3 covers 15 residues. V lost 5 bases and J 0 bases, leaving 11 bases between the germline ends. The CDR3 nucleotides read TGTGCCAGCAGCCCCGGGGCAAGCTCTGGAAACACCATATATTTT. Amino acid sequence: CASSPGASSGNTIYF.

The rearrangement joins TRBV7-3 to TRBJ2-2; D may be TRBD2 (6 bases). The CDR3 consists of 15 residues. Per the germline V gene, CDR1 is SGHTA and CDR2 is FQGTGA. V shed 0 bases and J shed 4 bases, with 9 bases lying between them. The CDR3 sequence is CASSLTRETTGELFF. The CDR3 nucleotides are TGTGCCAGCAGCTTAACCCGGGAGACCACCGGGGAGCTGTTTTTT.

This clonotype was detected ten times or more. The CDR3 here is CASSFREPQHF. CDR3 coding DNA: TGTGCCAGCAGTTTCCGTGAGCCCCAGCATTTT. The chain recombines TRBV28 with TRBJ1-5; D remains ambiguous. V lost 3 bases to trimming and J lost 8 bases, with 5 bases between them. Germline V gene lookup returns CDR1 MDHEN and CDR2 SYDVKM. The CDR3 runs 11 residues.

This chain joins TRBV5-1 and TRBJ1-5; D gene ambiguous. Germline CDR1 reads SGHRS; CDR2 reads YFSETQ. CDR3 length: 14 residues. V was trimmed by 0 bases and J by 2 bases, leaving 6 bases between them. This chain's CDR3 is CASSLVSGNQPQHF. The CDR3 DNA is TGCGCCAGCAGCTTGGTGTCGGGCAATCAGCCCCAGCATTTT. The complete variable domain, with remaining parts taken from reference TRBV5-1 and TRBJ1-5, reads KAGVTQTPRYLIKTRGQQVTLSCSPISGHRSVSWYQQTPGQGLQFLFEYFSETQRNKGNFPGRFSGRQFSNSRSEMNVSTLELGDSALYLCASSLVSGNQPQHFGDGTRLSIL.

This clonotype has a handful of counts. The rearrangement joins TRBV11-2 to TRBJ1-3, with D uncertain. V was trimmed by 0 bases and J by 2 bases, leaving 5 bases between them. The germline V gene has CDR1 SGHAT and CDR2 FQNNGV. The CDR3 is made up of 14 amino acids. CDR3 loop: CASSLDQAGNTIYF. Here the CDR3 DNA reads TGTGCCAGCAGCTTAGATCAGGCTGGAAACACCATATATTTT.

This clonotype was recorded many times. The genes are TRBV7-8 and TRBJ2-7; the D gene is possibly TRBD2 (5 bases). V was cut by 8 bases and J by 6 bases, with 14 bases left in between. CDR1 is SGHVS and CDR2 is FQNEAQ in the germline V gene. The CDR3 totals 12 residues. The CDR3 bases are TGTGCCAGCTGCCCCCGGGCGGGCGAGCAGTACTTC. Translating gives CASCPRAGEQYF.

There are many counts of this clonotype. The CDR3 is CATIRGGPTYEQYF. In DNA form, the CDR3 reads TGTGCCACCATTAGGGGCGGCCCCACCTACGAGCAGTACTTC. The genes are TRBV24-1 and TRBJ2-7; possible D gene TRBD1, 5 bases. Germline loops: CDR1 KGHDR, CDR2 SFDVKD. V lost 8 bases to trimming and J lost 2 bases, with 15 bases between them. The CDR3 totals 14 residues.

This clonotype appeared a few times. This chain uses TRBV19 with TRBJ2-1; D is uncertain. CDR1 is LNHDA and CDR2 is SQIVND in the germline V gene (reference sequence). The V and J ends lost 3 bases and 10 bases respectively, with 16 bases between them. The length of the CDR3 is 14 residues. This CDR3 is CASSIPVFLGEQFF. Here the CDR3 DNA reads TGTGCCAGTAGTATCCCCGTTTTCCTGGGCGAGCAGTTCTTC.

At least ten counts were recorded for this clonotype. The V call is TRBV18, the J call TRBJ2-1; 10 bases line up with TRBD2. The CDR3 loop spans 15 amino acids. J lost 4 bases, V lost 4 bases, and 4 bases had no gene match. The germline gives CDR1 KGHSH, CDR2 LQKENI. In DNA, the CDR3 is TGTGCCAGCTCACGTGGACTAGCGGAATACAATGAGCAGTTCTTC. It is translated as CASSRGLAEYNEQFF.

Comment on this clonotype: A much more abundant neighbour one base away suggests this may be a read error. This CDR3 fails to terminate in the conserved phenylalanine or tryptophan, so it likely reflects a read error. The chain combines TRBV5-1 with TRBJ1-4; possibly TRBD1 for D (5 bases). Trimming removed 4 bases from V and 3 bases from J, with 7 bases in between. Per germline, CDR1 SGHRS and CDR2 YFSETQ. The CDR3 sequence is 13 residues long. CDR3 loop: CASSTGPNEKLFS. CDR3 in DNA: TGCGCCAGCAGCACAGGACCTAATGAAAAACTGTTTTCT.

With regard to this clonotype: This is likely an artifact of a read error, given a far larger clone one base away. V gene TRBV6-1 combines with J gene TRBJ1-2; D gene unclear. The CDR3 runs to 15 residues. The germline gives CDR1 MNHNS, CDR2 SASEGT. The CDR3 sequence is CAGSQEVRPNYGYTF. The CDR3 DNA sequence: TGTGCCGGCAGCCAAGAAGTTAGGCCTAACTATGGCTACACCTTC.

This clonotype was counted at least ten times. The CDR3, as DNA: TGTGCCAGCAGTCCTTTACAGGGGATGACTATTTATGAGCAGTTCTTC. As protein: CASSPLQGMTIYEQFF. This chain joins TRBV28 and TRBJ2-1; 7 positions match TRBD1. The length of the CDR3 is 16 residues. The germline gives CDR1 MDHEN, CDR2 SYDVKM. J gave up 8 bases and V 5 bases, and 15 bases lay outside the gene matches.

The gene calls are TRBV29-1 and TRBJ1-2; the match to TRBD1 covers 8 bases. The V gene's germline CDR1 is SQVTM and CDR2 ANQGSEA. The J segment lost 0 bases and the V segment lost 5 bases, leaving 8 bases of the junction unmatched. There are 15 residues in the CDR3. Here the CDR3 DNA reads TGCAGCGTTCCCAGGACAGGGATTCCTAACTATGGCTACACCTTC. This sequence encodes CSVPRTGIPNYGYTF.

The chain links TRBV7-9 to TRBJ2-1; D is uncertain. This CDR3 is 12 amino acids long. CDR1 is SEHNR and CDR2 is FQNEAQ in the germline V gene (reference sequence). V was cut by 6 bases and J by 3 bases, with 6 bases left in between. This CDR3 is CASRYSYNEQFF. Written as DNA, the CDR3 is TGTGCCAGCAGGTACAGCTACAATGAGCAGTTCTTC.

This clonotype occurred many times. The genes are TRBV19 and TRBJ2-7, with D perhaps being TRBD1 or TRBD2 (5 bases each). The CDR3 is 13 amino acids. V lost 3 bases and J lost 2, with 8 bases in between. Germline assignment: CDR1 LNHDA and CDR2 SQIVND (reference sequence). CDR3 DNA sequence: TGTGCCAGTAGTATTGGGGACGCCTACGAGCAGTACTTC. It specifies CASSIGDAYEQYF. Full variable domain (missing parts from reference TRBV19 and TRBJ2-7): DGGITQSPKYLFRKEGQNVTLSCEQNLNHDAMYWYRQDPGQGLRLIYYSQIVNDFQKGDIAEGYSVSREKKESFPLTVTSAQKNPTAFYLCASSIGDAYEQYFGPGTRLTVT.

This clonotype was counted many times. The gene calls are TRBV12-3 or TRBV12-4 and TRBJ1-1; TRBD1 is a possible D gene (6 bases). CDR3 length equals 14 residues. V lost 1 base and J 7 bases, leaving 13 bases between the germline ends. CDR3: CASSLVSRDNEAFF. The CDR3 nucleotides are TGTGCCAGCAGTTTAGTTTCCCGGGACAATGAAGCTTTCTTT.